Listed below are T cell receptor beta chains from one sample, sequenced in a study of T cells in localized non-small cell lung cancer. Assay used: immunoSEQ multiplex PCR; TCRdb lists only in-frame clones, some missing. This sample has some 35,000 clones; approximately 92% occur once, and the top ten carry more than 5.5%. The material sequenced was peripheral blood, taken before any cancer treatment. The receptor set was obtained from an older female donor with stage I lung adenocarcinoma. CDR3s include the opening cysteine and the closing phenylalanine or tryptophan. The D gene is left open where the match is weak. The size field is filled for only some rows; it gives once, few, many or a size class.

D gene: TRBD1
J gene: TRBJ1-6
clone size: .
V gene: TRBV7-2
CDR3 protein: CASSPMERQGNSPLHF
CDR3 DNA: TGTGCCAGCAGCCCCATGGAGAGACAGGGGAATTCACCCCTCCACTTT

D gene: TRBD1
J gene: TRBJ1-2
clone size: .
V gene: TRBV29-1
CDR3 protein: CSVVDRGYGYTF
CDR3 DNA: TGCAGCGTTGTTGACAGGGGCTATGGCTACACCTTC

D gene: .
J gene: TRBJ1-3
clone size: .
V gene: TRBV6-6
CDR3 protein: CASSGTTGEGGNTIYF
CDR3 DNA: TGTGCCAGCAGCGGAACGACAGGCGAGGGCGGAAACACCATATATTTT

D gene: .
J gene: TRBJ2-1
clone size: once
V gene: TRBV10-3
CDR3 protein: CAISTPWGALSEQFF
CDR3 DNA: TGTGCCATCAGTACCCCCTGGGGGGCCCTGTCGGAGCAGTTCTTC

D gene: TRBD1
J gene: TRBJ2-1
clone size: .
V gene: TRBV11-2
CDR3 protein: CASTVDRGHNEQFF
CDR3 DNA: TGTGCCAGCACCGTCGACAGGGGGCACAATGAGCAGTTCTTC

D gene: TRBD1
J gene: TRBJ2-2
clone size: .
V gene: TRBV28
CDR3 protein: CASRDRDRALSNTGELFF
CDR3 DNA: TGTGCCAGCAGAGACCGGGACAGGGCCTTATCGAACACCGGGGAGCTGTTTTTT

D gene: .
J gene: TRBJ1-3
clone size: .
V gene: TRBV10-3
CDR3 protein: CATQQASSGNTIYF
CDR3 DNA: TGTGCCACCCAACAGGCCAGCTCTGGAAACACCATATATTTT

D gene: TRBD1
J gene: TRBJ1-1
clone size: .
V gene: TRBV10-3
CDR3 protein: CAISGAGGLSRAEAFF
CDR3 DNA: TGTGCCATCTCTGGGGCAGGGGGCTTGTCTCGCGCTGAAGCTTTCTTT

D gene: .
J gene: TRBJ1-2
clone size: .
V gene: TRBV2
CDR3 protein: CASGKGSRGYGYTF
CDR3 DNA: TGTGCCAGCGGGAAAGGGAGCCGGGGCTATGGCTACACCTTC

D gene: .
J gene: TRBJ2-2
clone size: .
V gene: TRBV19
CDR3 protein: CASSIRTVGAGELFF
CDR3 DNA: TGTGCCAGTAGTATTCGGACGGTTGGGGCCGGGGAGCTGTTTTTT

D gene: .
J gene: TRBJ2-5
clone size: .
V gene: TRBV18
CDR3 protein: CASSPGLRETQYF
CDR3 DNA: TGTGCCAGCTCACCTGGCCTGAGAGAGACCCAGTACTTC

D gene: .
J gene: TRBJ2-1
clone size: .
V gene: TRBV7-9
CDR3 protein: CASSLADRLDEQFF
CDR3 DNA: TGTGCCAGCAGCTTAGCCGACAGGCTCGATGAGCAGTTCTTC

D gene: .
J gene: TRBJ1-2
clone size: .
V gene: TRBV29-1
CDR3 protein: CSVERTRGYTF
CDR3 DNA: TGCAGCGTGGAACGGACAAGAGGCTACACCTTC

D gene: TRBD1
J gene: TRBJ2-7
clone size: .
V gene: TRBV15
CDR3 protein: CAAGSTRQGANYEQYF
CDR3 DNA: TGTGCCGCCGGAAGTACCCGACAGGGGGCGAACTACGAGCAGTACTTC

D gene: .
J gene: TRBJ1-5
clone size: .
V gene: TRBV19
CDR3 protein: CASSIDRSTAYSNQPQHF
CDR3 DNA: TGTGCCAGTAGTATAGATAGGAGTACAGCGTATAGCAATCAGCCCCAGCATTTT

D gene: .
J gene: TRBJ1-1
clone size: .
V gene: TRBV6-6
CDR3 protein: CASSYVDISRAFF
CDR3 DNA: TGTGCCAGCAGTTACGTGGACATCTCTAGAGCTTTCTTT

D gene: .
J gene: TRBJ1-2
clone size: .
V gene: TRBV5-4
CDR3 protein: CASSLGASLLYGYTF
CDR3 DNA: TGTGCCAGCAGCTTGGGGGCGAGCCTCCTCTATGGCTACACCTTC

D gene: TRBD2
J gene: TRBJ2-2
clone size: .
V gene: TRBV14
CDR3 protein: CASSLRLAQNTGELFF
CDR3 DNA: TGTGCCAGCAGCCTACGACTAGCACAGAACACCGGGGAGCTGTTTTTT

D gene: TRBD1
J gene: TRBJ2-1
clone size: .
V gene: TRBV11-2
CDR3 protein: CASSSGQGRRYEQFF
CDR3 DNA: TGTGCCAGCAGCTCGGGACAGGGGAGGAGGTATGAGCAGTTCTTC

D gene: .
J gene: TRBJ1-4
clone size: once
V gene: TRBV5-1
CDR3 protein: CASSFQGSNDEKLFF
CDR3 DNA: TGCGCCAGCAGCTTCCAGGGTTCGAATGATGAAAAACTGTTTTTT

D gene: TRBD1
J gene: TRBJ1-1
clone size: .
V gene: TRBV5-6
CDR3 protein: CASSLLGTGGRSTTEAFF
CDR3 DNA: TGTGCCAGCAGCTTGCTGGGGACAGGGGGCCGTAGTACAACTGAAGCTTTCTTT

D gene: .
J gene: TRBJ1-1
clone size: .
V gene: TRBV10-2
CDR3 protein: CASSESGSGGTEAFF
CDR3 DNA: TGCGCCAGCAGTGAGTCTGGCTCCGGGGGCACTGAAGCTTTCTTT

D gene: .
J gene: TRBJ2-7
clone size: .
V gene: TRBV2
CDR3 protein: CASRTTSGAQYF
CDR3 DNA: TGTGCCAGCAGGACCACTTCTGGCGCGCAGTACTTC

D gene: TRBD1
J gene: TRBJ1-2
clone size: .
V gene: TRBV7-8
CDR3 protein: CASRGRTGGFNYGYTF
CDR3 DNA: TGTGCCAGCAGAGGGAGGACAGGGGGCTTTAACTATGGCTACACCTTC